This passage covers 10 T cell receptor beta chains from one sample sequenced in a study of CD8+ T cells in alopecia areata. CD4, CD8alpha, NKG2D, NKG2ACE and other markers guided sorting of pooled cutaneous lymph node cells. Extracted from the samples, RNA was reverse transcribed into cDNA to serve as the sequencing template. The repertoire was sequenced with immunoSEQ multiplex PCR; TCRdb's copy has only in-frame clones and lacks some. In total the sample includes 200,000 to 300,000 clones, none of them seen once. Input material: CD4+ T cells sorted from a lymph node. These receptors came from a C3H/HeJ mouse with alopecia areata. For this mouse line, the MHC haplotype is H2-k.

This clone has only a few counts. The genes are named according to mouse. The CDR3 end falls 4 residues outside the read, so it is completed with the germline J gene. The chain joins TRBV31 to TRBJ2-1, with 11 positions matching TRBD2. CDR1 and CDR2 from the germline V gene are GKSSPN and SITVG. The CDR3 is made up of 14 amino acids. The CDR3 bases that were read are TGTGCCTGGAGGGGTACTGGGGGGGCGCCT. This sequence encodes CAWRGTGGAP. In full, the CDR3 reads CAWRGTGGAPEQFF.

For this clone: The listed genes are named as in mouse. The CDR3 goes on 4 residues after the read ends, and that part is filled in from the germline J gene. The chain links TRBV5 to TRBJ2-3; a possible D gene is TRBD2 (7 bases). The V gene lost 0 bases and the J gene lost 0 bases, with 13 bases spanning the gap. Germline V gene data show CDR1 as LGHNA and CDR2 as YNLKQL (reference sequence). CDR3 length: 17 amino acids. This chain's CDR3 is CASSQDPLGASAETLYF. CDR3 DNA (partial): TGTGCCAGCAGCCAAGATCCCCTGGGGGCTAGTGCAGAA.

In the case of this clone: Mouse gene names and germline throughout. The observed sequence ends 4 residues before the CDR3 terminus, with the missing tail filled in from the germline J gene. The V gene is TRBV13-1, the J gene TRBJ2-7; 8 nucleotides align to TRBD1. The CDR3 spans 15 residues. Per germline, CDR1 NSHNY and CDR2 SYGAGN. The DNA read from the CDR3 is TGTGCCAGCAGTGATCCCCGACAGGGGTCATAT. Translating it yields CASSDPRQGSY. The full CDR3 is CASSDPRQGSYEQYF.

This clone was detected a few times. The gene names here belong to mouse. The read terminates 4 residues before the CDR3 end, so the remaining end is supplied by the germline J gene. The gene calls are TRBV5 and TRBJ2-3; 7 bases fit TRBD1. Unmatched junction bases numbered 7, after V lost 4 bases and J lost 0 bases. The germline CDR1 and CDR2 sequences are LGHNA and YNLKQL (reference sequence). This CDR3 has 16 residues. CDR3 protein: CASSPQGGQSAETLYF. Partial CDR3 DNA: TGTGCCAGCAGCCCCCAAGGGGGACAGAGTGCAGAA.

This clone was observed a handful of times. The listed genes are named as in mouse. The read finishes 4 residues shy of the CDR3 end, and the germline J gene is used to complete it. The gene calls are TRBV13-3 and TRBJ1-2; the match to TRBD1 covers 8 bases. Germline assignment: CDR1 NNHDY and CDR2 SYVADS. The CDR3 length is 14 residues. After removal of 3 bases from V and 0 bases from J, the junction contained 1 base not matched to a gene. The covered CDR3 bases are TGTGCCAGCAGTGGGGACAGGACAAACTCC. This translates into CASSGDRTNS. The entire CDR3 sequence reads CASSGDRTNSDYTF.

As to this clone: Gene names are mouse gene names. Coverage ceases 3 residues before the CDR3 finishes, and the germline J gene fills in the end. The sample contains more than one DNA sequence encoding this CDR3. The J gene is TRBJ1-6, the V gene TRBV5, with TRBD1 as a possible D gene (6 bases). TRBJ1-6 is given ORF status, its function remaining uncertain. V lost 0 bases, J lost 5 bases, and 8 bases lay in between. CDR3 length equals 15 residues. Germline CDR1 reads LGHNA; CDR2 reads YNLKQL (reference sequence). The CDR3 region is CASSQEGGNNSPLYF. The part of the CDR3 DNA that was read is TGTGCCAGCAGCCAAGAAGGGGGAAATAATTCGCCC.

In its sample, this clone was seen a few times. Germline and genes here are mouse. Read coverage stops 4 residues before the CDR3 terminus; the germline J gene supplies the remainder. This sequence joins TRBV17 and TRBJ1-1, with a tentative D call TRBD1 (6 bases). The germline V gene has CDR1 MNHDT and CDR2 YYDKIL. This CDR3 spans 14 amino acids. V lost 4 bases and J 4 bases, leaving 13 bases between the germline ends. Partial CDR3 DNA: TGTGCTAGCAGTAAGTCCCGGGACATCACA. This encodes CASSKSRDIT. The entire CDR3 protein is CASSKSRDITEVFF.

This clone was seen more than once but under ten times. Gene labels here are mouse ones. From the germline J gene comes the end of the CDR3, since the read stops 4 residues before it. Other DNA sequences in the same sample also yield this CDR3. The chain recombines TRBV5 with TRBJ2-3; D ambiguous. The CDR3 spans 14 residues. Germline CDR1 and CDR2: LGHNA and YNLKQL (reference sequence). The ends were cut back, 0 bases at V and 0 bases at J, with 4 bases in the middle. CDR3 sequence: CASSQDRSAETLYF. The sequenced part of the CDR3 DNA is TGTGCCAGCAGCCAAGATAGGAGTGCAGAA.

This clone showed up just a few times. Germline and genes: mouse. The CDR3 end is not reached by the read, which stops 4 residues before it; the germline J gene fills it in. This sequence joins TRBV13-1 and TRBJ1-2; D might be TRBD1 (5 bases). The CDR3 covers 14 residues. V was cut by 1 base and J by 4 bases, with 11 bases left in between. Germline V gene lookup returns CDR1 NSHNY and CDR2 SYGAGN. The sequenced part of the CDR3 DNA is TGTGCCAGCAGTGATCGCAGGGTGGGCTCC. It specifies CASSDRRVGS. The complete CDR3 sequence is CASSDRRVGSDYTF.

Only a few counts were recorded for this clone. Gene names follow the mouse nomenclature. Sequencing ends 4 residues short of the CDR3 end; the germline J gene provides the rest. V is TRBV29 and J is TRBJ1-1; perhaps TRBD1 as D (5 bases). This CDR3 is 13 amino acids long. Germline V gene data show CDR1 as MSHET and CDR2 as SYDVDS. Here the CDR3 reads CASSLRAGTEVFF. The CDR3 bases that were read are TGTGCTAGCAGCCTCAGGGCGGGGACA.